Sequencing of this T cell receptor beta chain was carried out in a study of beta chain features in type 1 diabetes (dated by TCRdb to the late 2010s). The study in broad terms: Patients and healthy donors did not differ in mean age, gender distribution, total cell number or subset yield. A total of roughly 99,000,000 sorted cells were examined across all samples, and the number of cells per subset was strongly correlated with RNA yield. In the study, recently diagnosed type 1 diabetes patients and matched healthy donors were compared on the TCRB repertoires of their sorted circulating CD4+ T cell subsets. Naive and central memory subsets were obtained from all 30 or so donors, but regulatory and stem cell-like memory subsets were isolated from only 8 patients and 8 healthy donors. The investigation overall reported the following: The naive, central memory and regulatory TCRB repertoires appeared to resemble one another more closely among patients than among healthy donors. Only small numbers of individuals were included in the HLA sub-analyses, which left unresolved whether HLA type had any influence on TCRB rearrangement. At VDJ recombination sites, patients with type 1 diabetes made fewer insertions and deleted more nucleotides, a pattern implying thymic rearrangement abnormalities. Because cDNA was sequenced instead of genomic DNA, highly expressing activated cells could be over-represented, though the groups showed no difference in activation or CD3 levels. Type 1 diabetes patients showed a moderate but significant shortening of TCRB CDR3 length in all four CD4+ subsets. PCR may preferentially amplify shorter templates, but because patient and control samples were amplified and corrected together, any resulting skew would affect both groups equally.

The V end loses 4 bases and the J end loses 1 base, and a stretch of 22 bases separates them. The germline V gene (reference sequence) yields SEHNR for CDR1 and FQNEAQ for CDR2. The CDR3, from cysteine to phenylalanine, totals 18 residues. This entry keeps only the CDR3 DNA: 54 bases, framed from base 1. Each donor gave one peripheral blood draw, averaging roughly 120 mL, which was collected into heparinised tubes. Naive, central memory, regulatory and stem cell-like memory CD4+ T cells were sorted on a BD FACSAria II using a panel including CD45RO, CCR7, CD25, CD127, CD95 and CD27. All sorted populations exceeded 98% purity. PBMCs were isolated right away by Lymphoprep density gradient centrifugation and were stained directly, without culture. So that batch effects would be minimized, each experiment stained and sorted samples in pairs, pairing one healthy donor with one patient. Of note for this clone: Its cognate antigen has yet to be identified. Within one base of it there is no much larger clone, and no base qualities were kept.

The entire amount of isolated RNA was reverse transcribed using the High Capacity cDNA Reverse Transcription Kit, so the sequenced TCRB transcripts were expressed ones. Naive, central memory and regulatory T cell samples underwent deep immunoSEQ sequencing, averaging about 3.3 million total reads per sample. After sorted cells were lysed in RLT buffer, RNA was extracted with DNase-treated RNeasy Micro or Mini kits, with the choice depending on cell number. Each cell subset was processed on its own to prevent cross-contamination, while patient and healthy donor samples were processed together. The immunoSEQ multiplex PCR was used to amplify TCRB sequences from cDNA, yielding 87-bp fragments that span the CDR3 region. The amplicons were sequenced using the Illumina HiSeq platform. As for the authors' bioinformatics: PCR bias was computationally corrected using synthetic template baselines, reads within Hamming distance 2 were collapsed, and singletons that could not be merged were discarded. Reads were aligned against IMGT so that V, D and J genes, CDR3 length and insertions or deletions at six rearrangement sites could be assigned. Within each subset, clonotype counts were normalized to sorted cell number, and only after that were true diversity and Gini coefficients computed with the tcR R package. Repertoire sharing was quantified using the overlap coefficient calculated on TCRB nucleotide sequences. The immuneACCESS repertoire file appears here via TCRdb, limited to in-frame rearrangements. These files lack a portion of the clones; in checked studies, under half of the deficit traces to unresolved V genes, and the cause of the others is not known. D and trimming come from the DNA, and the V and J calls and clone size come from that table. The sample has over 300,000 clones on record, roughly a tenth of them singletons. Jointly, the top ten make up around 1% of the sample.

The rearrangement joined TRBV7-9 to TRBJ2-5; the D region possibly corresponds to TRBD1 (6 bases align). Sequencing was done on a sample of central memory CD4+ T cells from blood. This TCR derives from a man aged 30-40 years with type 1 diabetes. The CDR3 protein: CASSSRQAFGGGQETQYF. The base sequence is TGTGCCAGCAGCTCGAGACAGGCCTTTGGTGGGGGCCAAGAGACCCAGTACTTC.